Sequencing of this TCR beta chain was carried out in a study of blood T cells in healthy people across ages (dated by TCRdb to between 2015 and 2016). Regarding the research as a whole: In model experiments, template switching captured roughly one uniquely barcoded TCR beta cDNA molecule for every two T cells. To track age-related changes in TCR beta repertoire diversity, the study relied on deep sequencing normalized with unique cDNA molecular identifiers. Four age groups were formed from the donors: young (average approximately 17 years), middle-aged (around 39), aged (roughly 59) and long-lived (more than 75). To avoid experimental bias, donors of different ages were randomly spread across the sequencing lanes. The study analyzed two additional independent replicas of 1 million unique cDNA reads from the same blood draw for two donors, one aged 18 to 30 and one aged 80 or older. Beyond this particular receptor, the publication reports: Estimates of total diversity based on one million sequenced T cells were considered lower bounds and underestimates. The long-lived group showed more naive CD4+ T cells, fewer expanded clones and increased TCR diversity than the aged group, suggesting age selection. Because donor CMV infection status was unknown, age-related changes in expanded clonotypes were potentially confounded. As age increased, observed TCR beta diversity per million T cells dropped in a roughly linear way, and a significant reduction was already evident by age about 40. Since profiling was done on bulk unsorted PBMCs, naive and antigen-experienced compartments could not be conclusively compared. The percentage of naive T cells measured by flow cytometry correlated strongly with observed TCR beta diversity.

Cut back by 5 bases and 0 bases, the V and J ends lie 11 bases apart. CDR3 length: 14 amino acids, cysteine to phenylalanine. This entry keeps only the CDR3 DNA: 42 bases, framed from base 1. The germline V gene encodes CDR1 SGHTA and CDR2 FQGNSA. Library preparation employed 5' RACE. Instrument on record: Illumina HiSeq 2500. A second PCR of roughly 6 to 11 cycles was run with a J-beta primer mix and a sample-barcoded 5' primer. A unique molecular identifier was introduced onto each TCR beta cDNA molecule by a template-switch 5' adaptor carrying 12 random nucleotides. At least 2.5 million CDR3-containing paired-end reads were obtained from each sample. First-strand cDNA was synthesized from all RNA with the Mint cDNA synthesis kit, primed by a TRBC-specific oligonucleotide. Following uracil-DNA glycosylase treatment, a first 18-cycle PCR with universal primers M1SS and BC2_uni_R was performed on all cDNA. The original pipeline was this. For normalization, 1 million high-quality reads were randomly selected from each sample, with every read carrying a distinct molecular identifier. Reads sharing molecular identifiers were discarded rather than binned into consensus sequences. CDR3 identification, clonotype clustering and error correction used MiTCR with a Q25 quality threshold and the strictest error-elimination algorithm. A nonparametric unseen species model with Euler transformation was used to estimate a lower bound on total TCR beta diversity. TCRdb passed the public sequencing reads through fastp at Q25 and MiXCR, retaining productive beta sequences. Under each unique CDR3 protein, matching rows form one entry showing the most common genes and DNA. These V and J calls derive from TCRdb rather than the authors' analysis. In all, the sample holds about 690,000 distinct CDR3 sequences, and 40% to 45% of those were seen once. 30% of the sample is held by the ten biggest clonotypes.

Donors were under 40 systemically healthy Caucasian individuals from Russia aged roughly 6 to 90 years. Each donor gave 8 to 10 milliliters of peripheral blood, drawn into EDTA-treated Vacutainer tubes. Ficoll-Paque density-gradient centrifugation was used to isolate PBMCs, with at least 7 million per sample. Total RNA, at least 6 micrograms per sample, was extracted from PBMCs with Trizol reagent. For every donor, an aliquot of PBMCs went through flow cytometry to measure the percentages of naive CD45RAhigh/CD27high T cells. This clonotype was picked up many times. Its antigen is not yet known. The sample holds no much larger clone one base away, and base qualities are not on file.

The receptor's source is a man at least 80 years old in good health. The chain is made from TRBV7-2 and TRBJ2-7; no D segment can be confidently identified. The sequenced sample was blood. For the CDR3, the sequence is CASSLRRNSYEQYF. At the DNA level, the sequence is TGTGCCAGCAGCCTTAGGCGGAACTCCTACGAGCAGTACTTC.